These 11 T cell receptor beta chains were sequenced from one sample in a study of CD8 T cells in ankylosing spondylitis. A single record per CDR3 protein comes from TCRdb applying MiXCR to the 5' RACE reads. The sample includes approximately 400,000 distinct CDR3 sequences, 20% to 30% of them seen just once. Antigens for these TCRs are unknown. Study-level findings and limits: Seemingly distinctive of ankylosing spondylitis blood was a TCR beta motif formed by eight highly homologous variants.

The sample comprised blood, either unsorted or a sorted T cell fraction (not recorded which). The receptor set was obtained from a male donor with ankylosing spondylitis.

This clonotype was counted a few times. The chain uses TRBV5-1 and TRBJ2-3; D is uncertain. The V gene lost 0 bases and the J gene lost 6 bases, with 11 bases spanning the gap. This CDR3 comprises 14 residues. Germline-derived CDR1 and CDR2 are SGHRS and YFSETQ. This CDR3 reads CASSLGGPLDTQYF. The DNA of the CDR3 is TGCGCCAGCAGCTTGGGCGGCCCTCTGGATACGCAGTATTTT.

The chain couples TRBV20-1 to TRBJ1-1, with TRBD1 matching 12 bases. Germline CDR1 reads DFQATT; CDR2 reads SNEGSKA (reference sequence). V lost 1 base to trimming and J lost 6 bases; unmatched junction nucleotides: 3. CDR3 length: 14 amino acids. CDR3 DNA sequence: TGCAGTGCTAGAGCGGGGACAGGGGGCTCTGAAGCTTTCTTT. It is translated as CSARAGTGGSEAFF.

The CDR3 DNA reads TGCAGTGCTAGTAGGACACGGAACACCGGGGAGCTGTTTTTT. Encoded protein: CSASRTRNTGELFF. V is TRBV20-1 and J is TRBJ2-2, with D possibly being TRBD1 (5 bases). Germline lookup yields CDR1 DFQATT and CDR2 SNEGSKA (reference sequence). This CDR3 has 14 residues. V lost 3 bases, J lost 1 base, and 9 bases lay in between.

The chain employs TRBV29-1 and TRBJ1-4; a possible D gene is TRBD1 (6 bases). Per the germline V gene, CDR1 is SQVTM and CDR2 is ANQGSEA. V was pared by 1 base and J by 8 bases, with 11 bases between. The CDR3 runs 13 residues. The CDR3, as DNA: TGCAGCGTTGAAGGCAGGGGCCAGGAAAAACTGTTTTTT. Translation: CSVEGRGQEKLFF.

This clonotype was found a few times. This chain joins TRBV20-1 and TRBJ2-3; D ambiguous. CDR3 length equals 16 residues. The V end lost 0 bases, the J end lost 2 bases, and 15 bases lay between the germline ends. Germline V gene data show CDR1 as DFQATT and CDR2 as SNEGSKA (reference sequence). The chain's CDR3 is CSARDLWRPNTDTQYF. CDR3 in DNA: TGCAGTGCTAGAGATCTTTGGCGGCCGAACACAGATACGCAGTATTTT.

The J gene is TRBJ2-1, the V gene TRBV5-6, with D perhaps assigned TRBD1 or TRBD2 (5 bases each). The CDR3 totals 16 residues. The V and J ends lost 0 bases and 10 bases respectively, with 20 bases between them. Germline V lookup: CDR1 SGHDT, CDR2 YYEEEE. CDR3 in amino acids: CASSLAGTTHSKEQFF. CDR3 bases: TGTGCCAGCAGCTTGGCTGGGACCACTCACTCCAAAGAGCAGTTCTTC. Variable domain in full (rest from reference TRBV5-6 and TRBJ2-1): DAGVTQSPTHLIKTRGQQVTLRCSPKSGHDTVSWYQQALGQGPQFIFQYYEEEERQRGNFPDRFSGHQFPNYSSELNVNALLLGDSALYLCASSLAGTTHSKEQFFGPGTRLTVL.

The chain recombines TRBV4-1 with TRBJ2-2; 8 bases map to TRBD2. Germline V gives CDR1 MGHRA, CDR2 YSYEKL. The V gene end was trimmed by 4 bases and the J gene end by 2 bases; junction bases not matched to a gene: 6. The CDR3 totals 16 residues. The CDR3 loop reads CASSPREGQNTGELFF. The CDR3 nucleotides read TGCGCCAGCAGCCCCCGGGAGGGACAAAACACCGGGGAGCTGTTTTTT.

The chain links TRBV9 to TRBJ2-5; perhaps TRBD1 as D (6 bases). CDR3 size: 14 residues. Trimming left V 0 bases short and J 2 bases short, with 8 bases between. Germline assignment: CDR1 SGDLS and CDR2 YYNGEE. CDR3 DNA: TGTGCCAGCAGCGTAGGGGGACAACAAGAGACCCAGTACTTC. Translation gives CASSVGGQQETQYF.

The chain carries TRBV29-1 and TRBJ2-5, with D tentatively TRBD1 (6 bases). Germline V gene sequence: CDR1 SQVTM, CDR2 ANQGSEA. V gave up 8 bases and J gave up 5 bases, with 18 bases separating them. This CDR3 contains 13 residues. Here the CDR3 reads CSSQYRASETQYF. The DNA for the CDR3 is TGCAGCTCCCAATACAGGGCTTCGGAGACCCAGTACTTC.

The V and J genes are TRBV5-1 and TRBJ1-1; TRBD1 might be the D (6 bases). The CDR3 is 15 amino acids. Trimming removed 6 bases at V and 0 bases at J, with 15 bases between. CDR1 SGHRS and CDR2 YFSETQ come from the germline V gene. The CDR3 DNA reads TGCGCCAGCAACGGGGCAGGGGACCTGAACACTGAAGCTTTCTTT. Translating gives CASNGAGDLNTEAFF.

This chain uses TRBV27 with TRBJ2-7, with TRBD2 as a possible D gene (5 bases). V lost 3 bases and J lost 9, with 18 bases in between. The CDR3 runs 14 residues. Germline V CDR1 and CDR2: MNHEY, SMNVEV (reference sequence). The CDR3: CASSLGRGALRQYF. CDR3 DNA sequence: TGTGCCAGCAGTTTGGGTCGGGGAGCGCTAAGGCAGTACTTC.